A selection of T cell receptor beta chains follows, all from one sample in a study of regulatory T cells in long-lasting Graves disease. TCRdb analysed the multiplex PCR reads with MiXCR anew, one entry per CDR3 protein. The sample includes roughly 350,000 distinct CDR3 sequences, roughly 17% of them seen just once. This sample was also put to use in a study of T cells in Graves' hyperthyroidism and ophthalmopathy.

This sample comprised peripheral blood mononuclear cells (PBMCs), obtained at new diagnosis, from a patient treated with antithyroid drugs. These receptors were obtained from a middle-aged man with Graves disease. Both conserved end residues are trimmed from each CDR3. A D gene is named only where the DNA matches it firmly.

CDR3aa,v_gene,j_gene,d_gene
ASQYTEAF,TRBV2,TRBJ1-1,-
ASTLGMTTPETQY,TRBV2,TRBJ2-5,-
ASRTGQGIYSPLH,TRBV28,TRBJ1-6,TRBD1
ASSLNRVTYEQY,TRBV11-2,TRBJ2-7,-
ASSQDMARIGEKLF,TRBV4-3,TRBJ1-4,-
ASSNGDRGTEKLF,TRBV5-1,TRBJ1-4,TRBD1
AGSKTGSSGNTIY,TRBV2,TRBJ1-3,TRBD1
ASTGRGANVLT,TRBV4-2,TRBJ2-6,-
ATSGLGHTDEQF,TRBV24-1,TRBJ2-1,-
ASSQVSGLRDTQY,TRBV4-1,TRBJ2-3,-
SVYLADGRDEQF,TRBV29-1,TRBJ2-1,TRBD2
ASSLERGGNEQF,TRBV5-6,TRBJ2-1,TRBD2
ASIQGKAIYNEQF,TRBV7-9,TRBJ2-1,-
SASSPILTYEQY,TRBV20-1,TRBJ2-7,-
ASSGDSLTGLQF,TRBV18,TRBJ2-1,TRBD1
ASKPGQENSPLH,TRBV2,TRBJ1-6,TRBD1
ASSQSAHGAF,TRBV3-1,TRBJ1-1,-
ASSQDWTSGADTQY,TRBV4-3,TRBJ2-3,TRBD2
ASSGGIVSTDTQY,TRBV9,TRBJ2-3,-
SVGGWDTDTQY,TRBV29-1,TRBJ2-3,-
ASSLDNSPLH,TRBV7-9,TRBJ1-6,-
ASSEGLGDTQY,TRBV10-1,TRBJ2-3,-
SVEHPDPPNEQF,TRBV29-1,TRBJ2-1,-
ASSQDLGGAGEQF,TRBV4-3,TRBJ2-1,-
ASSQDGQVSSGNTIY,TRBV3-1,TRBJ1-3,-
ASSPDPRGRQPQH,TRBV19,TRBJ1-5,-
SASETAKNEQF,TRBV20-1,TRBJ2-1,-
ASSDRDRGKYEQY,TRBV7-9,TRBJ2-7,TRBD1
ASSRANRAGIGNEQF,TRBV4-1,TRBJ2-1,-
ASSPGLGATAF,TRBV12-3/TRBV12-4,TRBJ1-1,-
ASSQDSRLDTQY,TRBV4-2,TRBJ2-3,-
ASSLGNANTGELF,TRBV18,TRBJ2-2,-
ASSSPQGATDTQY,TRBV6-2/TRBV6-3,TRBJ2-3,TRBD1
ASSLSASPGEQF,TRBV28,TRBJ2-1,-
ASSLDHEQTQY,TRBV27,TRBJ2-5,-
ASSKEANEKLF,TRBV2,TRBJ1-4,-
ASSLGLDSRELF,TRBV12-3/TRBV12-4,TRBJ2-2,-
ASSSENQPQH,TRBV10-1,TRBJ1-5,-
ASSFWGGRMNAEAF,TRBV27,TRBJ1-1,-
ASSFRTSYNSPLH,TRBV5-6,TRBJ1-6,-